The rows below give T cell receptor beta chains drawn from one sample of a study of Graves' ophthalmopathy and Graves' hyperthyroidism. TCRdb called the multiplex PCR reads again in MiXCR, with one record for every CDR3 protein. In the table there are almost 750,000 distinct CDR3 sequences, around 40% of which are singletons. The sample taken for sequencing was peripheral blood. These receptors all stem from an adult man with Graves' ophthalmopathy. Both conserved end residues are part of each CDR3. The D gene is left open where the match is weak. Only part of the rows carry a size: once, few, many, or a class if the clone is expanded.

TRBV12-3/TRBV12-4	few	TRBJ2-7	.	CASSLVESYEQYF	TGTGCCAGCAGTTTAGTTGAGTCTTACGAGCAGTACTTC
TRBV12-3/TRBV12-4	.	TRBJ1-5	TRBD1	CASSWTGENQPQHF	TGTGCCAGCAGTTGGACAGGGGAAAATCAGCCCCAGCATTTT
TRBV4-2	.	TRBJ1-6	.	CASSPQSSYNSPLHF	TGTGCCAGCAGCCCGCAGAGCTCCTATAATTCACCCCTCCACTTT
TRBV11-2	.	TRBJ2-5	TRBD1	CASSDSPGQGKETQYF	TGTGCCAGCAGTGACTCCCCGGGACAGGGAAAAGAGACCCAGTACTTC
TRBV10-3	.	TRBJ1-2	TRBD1	CASSPFQGGSNYGYTF	TGTGCCAGCAGTCCCTTCCAGGGGGGATCTAACTATGGCTACACCTTC
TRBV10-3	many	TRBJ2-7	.	CAISESSLVEQYF	TGTGCCATCAGTGAGTCCTCATTGGTGGAGCAGTACTTC
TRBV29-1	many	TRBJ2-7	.	CSVEARTVQTSYEQYF	TGCAGCGTTGAAGCCCGGACAGTACAAACCTCCTACGAGCAGTACTTC
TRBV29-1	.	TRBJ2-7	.	CSGRNSYEQYF	TGCAGCGGGAGGAACTCCTACGAGCAGTACTTC
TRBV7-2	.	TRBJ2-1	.	CASSRGHEQFF	TGTGCCAGCAGCAGAGGTCACGAGCAGTTCTTC
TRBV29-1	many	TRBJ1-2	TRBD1	CSVVSVRGRDYGYTF	TGCAGCGTTGTGAGTGTAAGGGGGCGGGACTATGGCTACACCTTC
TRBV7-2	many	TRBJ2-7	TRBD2	CASTRGVSEQYF	TGTGCCAGCACCCGGGGGGTGAGCGAGCAGTACTTC
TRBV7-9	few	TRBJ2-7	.	CASSLVGMRATSYEQYF	TGTGCCAGCAGCTTAGTCGGTATGCGGGCCACCTCCTACGAGCAGTACTTC
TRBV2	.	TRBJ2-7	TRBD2	CASSAGLVVEQYF	TGTGCCAGCAGTGCGGGACTAGTGGTCGAGCAGTACTTC
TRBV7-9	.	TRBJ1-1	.	CASSPGPGTIEAFF	TGTGCCAGCAGCCCCGGGCCAGGGACAATTGAAGCTTTCTTT
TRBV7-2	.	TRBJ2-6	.	CASRGGGSGANVLTF	TGTGCCAGCAGGGGAGGGGGCTCTGGGGCCAACGTCCTGACTTTC
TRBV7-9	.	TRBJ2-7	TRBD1	CASRAGQGFYEQYF	TGTGCCAGCAGGGCGGGACAGGGTTTTTATGAGCAGTACTTC
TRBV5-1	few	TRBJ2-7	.	CASSRGQLYYEQYF	TGCGCCAGCAGCCGGGGACAATTATACTACGAGCAGTACTTC
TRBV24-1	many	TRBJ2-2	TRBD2	CATSPSGRGTGELFF	TGTGCCACCAGCCCTAGCGGGAGAGGCACCGGGGAGCTGTTTTTT
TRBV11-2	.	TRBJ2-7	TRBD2	CASSSTSVSTDEQYF	TGTGCCAGCAGCTCGACTAGCGTCTCGACCGACGAGCAGTACTTC
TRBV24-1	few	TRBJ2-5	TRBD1	CASTVTGGRVVETQYF	TGTGCCTCAACCGTGACAGGGGGCCGGGTAGTGGAGACCCAGTACTTC
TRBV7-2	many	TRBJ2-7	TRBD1	CASSLTGGSYEQYF	TGTGCCAGCAGCTTAACAGGGGGCTCCTACGAGCAGTACTTC
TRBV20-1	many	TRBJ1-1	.	CSPKNGNTEAFF	TGCAGTCCCAAAAACGGGAACACTGAAGCTTTCTTT